One sample yielded the 21 T cell receptor beta chains listed below, sequenced in a study of glioma-infiltrating T cells. Using RNA template, CDR3s of TCR alpha and beta were amplified with iRepertoire arm-PCR. From the multiplex PCR reads, TCRdb called clonotypes with MiXCR, one entry per CDR3 protein. The profile shows 100,000 to 150,000 distinct CDR3 sequences, about 25% of them singletons. The material sequenced was glioma tissue, nonneoplastic brain tissue, or PBMCs (not recorded which). The receptors derive from a human donor with low-grade glioma or glioblastoma, undergoing nonglioma brain surgery, or in good health (not recorded which).

This clonotype has a count of ten or more. The chain combines TRBV20-1 with TRBJ2-3; no definite D call. The CDR3 runs 15 residues. From germline, CDR1 is DFQATT and CDR2 SNEGSKA (reference sequence). The V gene lost 6 bases and the J gene lost 6 bases, with 22 bases spanning the gap. The CDR3 protein is CSAQPRLTPADTQYF. The CDR3 DNA reads TGCAGTGCGCAACCGCGGCTTACGCCCGCGGATACGCAGTATTTT.

A few counts support this clonotype. V is TRBV6-4 and J is TRBJ2-1, with D perhaps matching TRBD1 (6 bases). Germline loops: CDR1 MRHNA, CDR2 SNTAGT. CDR3 length: 14 residues. V was clipped by 3 bases and J by 7 bases, with 13 bases between them. The CDR3 sequence: CASSEWDTSNEQFF. CDR3 nucleotides: TGTGCCAGCAGTGAATGGGACACCTCAAATGAGCAGTTCTTC.

This clonotype was counted a few times. This chain uses TRBV6-6 with TRBJ1-4; no definite D call. This CDR3 has 15 amino acids. CDR1 is MNHNY, CDR2 SVGAGI, per germline (reference sequence). The V and J ends lost 0 bases and 6 bases respectively, with 11 bases between them. The CDR3 DNA is TGTGCCAGCAGTTACTCGATAGGGAGGGATGAAAAACTGTTTTTT. Residues: CASSYSIGRDEKLFF.

The chain links TRBV6-2 or TRBV6-3 to TRBJ2-3; 7 nucleotides align to TRBD2. V dropped 5 bases and J dropped 5; count of bases not matched to a gene: 13. CDR3 length equals 16 residues. Looked up from germline, CDR1 is MNHEY and CDR2 is SVGEGT. CDR3 nucleotides: TGTGCCAGCAGTACGACGACTAGCTGGGGGAAAGATACGCAGTATTTT. Translated, it gives CASSTTTSWGKDTQYF.

V and J are TRBV18 and TRBJ2-1; 13 nucleotides agree with TRBD2. After removal of 4 bases from V and 2 bases from J, the junction contained 8 bases not matched to a gene. The CDR3 spans 18 residues. The germline gives CDR1 KGHSH, CDR2 LQKENI. CDR3 sequence: CASSRTSGGANPYNEQFF. The DNA of the CDR3 is TGTGCCAGCTCACGAACTAGCGGGGGGGCAAACCCCTACAATGAGCAGTTCTTC.

This clonotype showed up just a few times. V and J are TRBV6-1 and TRBJ1-1, with 8 bases fitting TRBD1. The V gene's germline CDR1 is MNHNS and CDR2 SASEGT. J was trimmed by 1 base and V by 5 bases; bases with no gene match: 9. The CDR3 sequence is 16 residues long. The CDR3 sequence is CASSSPRTGPNTEAFF. CDR3 coding DNA: TGTGCCAGCAGTTCCCCAAGGACAGGGCCGAACACTGAAGCTTTCTTT.

Ten or more counts support this clonotype. This chain uses TRBV28 with TRBJ1-5, with 10 bases aligning to TRBD1. V was clipped by 6 bases and J by 6 bases; unmatched bases: 8. This CDR3 region has 15 residues. Germline V gene sequence: CDR1 MDHEN, CDR2 SYDVKM. The CDR3 loop reads CASSDGQGDVQPQHF. The CDR3 nucleotides read TGTGCCAGCAGCGATGGACAGGGGGACGTTCAGCCCCAGCATTTT.

Note on this clonotype: Given a much more abundant clone one base away, this may be a read error. The chain carries TRBV27 and TRBJ1-5; TRBD1 is a possible D gene (5 bases). The CDR3 is 15 amino acids. Trimming removed 2 bases from V and 10 bases from J, with 18 bases in between. The germline gives CDR1 MNHEY, CDR2 SMNVEV (reference sequence). The CDR3 region has the DNA TGTGCCAGCAGTTTAAGCTGGGGGTCAGGTTCACCCCAGCATTTT. It specifies CASSLSWGSGSPQHF.

Only a few counts were recorded for this clonotype. This chain uses TRBV7-9 with TRBJ2-1; TRBD1 matches 7 bases. V lost 3 bases to trimming and J lost 6 bases; unmatched junction nucleotides: 5. The CDR3 extends over 14 amino acids. Germline CDR1 and CDR2: SEHNR and FQNEAQ (reference sequence). CDR3 amino acids: CASSFRDRVNEQFF. The CDR3 DNA sequence: TGTGCCAGCAGCTTTCGTGACAGGGTCAATGAGCAGTTCTTC.

This clonotype has ten or more counts. V and J are TRBV6-1 and TRBJ2-3, with TRBD2 identical over 9 bases. The CDR3 consists of 16 residues. Looked up from germline, CDR1 is MNHNS and CDR2 is SASEGT. V was pared by 9 bases and J by 0 bases, with 10 bases of the junction left unmatched. This CDR3 is CASIPRSGGSTDTQYF. CDR3 bases: TGTGCCAGTATTCCCCGAAGCGGGGGGAGCACAGATACGCAGTATTTT.

Only a few counts were recorded for this clonotype. The J gene is TRBJ1-5, the V gene TRBV3-1; tentative D call: TRBD1 (5 bases). The CDR3 has 14 amino acids. The germline V gene encodes CDR1 LGHDT and CDR2 YNNKEL (reference sequence). The V gene lost 6 bases and the J gene lost 3 bases, with 12 bases spanning the gap. The CDR3 nucleotides are TGTGCCAGCAGGGCTGGGGGGACCAATCAGCCCCAGCATTTT. This codes for CASRAGGTNQPQHF.

This clonotype has at least ten counts. The chain combines TRBV7-3 with TRBJ2-1, with 10 bases that match TRBD2. CDR3 length equals 14 residues. Looked up from germline, CDR1 is SGHTA and CDR2 is FQGTGA. With 1 base clipped from V and 9 bases from J, the junction kept 3 bases outside the gene matches. The CDR3 spells CASSLMASGGEQFF. In DNA form, the CDR3 reads TGTGCCAGCAGCTTAATGGCTAGCGGGGGTGAGCAGTTCTTC.

This chain links TRBV29-1 with TRBJ2-2; D uncertain. CDR3 size: 12 residues. CDR1 is SQVTM and CDR2 is ANQGSEA in the germline V gene. The V gene lost 5 bases and the J gene lost 1 base, with 5 bases spanning the gap. The CDR3 spells CSVRQNTGELFF. CDR3 sequence (DNA): TGCAGCGTTCGGCAGAACACCGGGGAGCTGTTTTTT.

The chain uses TRBV20-1 and TRBJ1-5, with no clear D. CDR3 length: 14 residues. Germline V gene lookup returns CDR1 DFQATT and CDR2 SNEGSKA (reference sequence). V was clipped by 5 bases and J by 3 bases, with 14 bases between them. The CDR3 nucleotides read TGCAGTGCTCGACCGAGTAACAACAATCAGCCCCAGCATTTT. Its translation: CSARPSNNNQPQHF.

V and J are TRBV6-1 and TRBJ1-3; TRBD1 matches at 9 bases. The CDR3 extends over 16 amino acids. With V trimmed by 8 bases and J by 3 bases, 11 bases remained unmatched. In germline, CDR1 is MNHNS, CDR2 SASEGT. The CDR3 sequence: CASVAGAGQGGNTIYF. Written as DNA, the CDR3 is TGTGCCAGCGTAGCTGGAGCGGGACAGGGTGGAAACACCATATATTTT.

This clonotype was counted many times. The V and J genes are TRBV4-1 and TRBJ1-5; no clear D gene. Trimming removed 1 base at V and 3 bases at J, with 13 bases between. The CDR3 is made up of 16 amino acids. Germline lookup yields CDR1 MGHRA and CDR2 YSYEKL. CDR3 nucleotide sequence: TGCGCCAGCAGCCAAGGACCCGGCCGACCCAATCAGCCCCAGCATTTT. As protein: CASSQGPGRPNQPQHF.

This chain joins TRBV12-3 or TRBV12-4 and TRBJ1-2; D gene uncertain. The CDR3 runs 14 residues. V was cut by 3 bases and J by 2 bases, with 10 bases left in between. The CDR3 region is CASSFATGNYGYTF. CDR3 DNA: TGTGCCAGCAGTTTCGCGACGGGCAACTATGGCTACACCTTC.

This clonotype was seen at least ten times. The chain recombines TRBV25-1 with TRBJ1-6; a weak D match, TRBD1 (6 bases). Between the trimmed V and J ends, which lost 1 base and 7 bases, there was a span of 20 bases. CDR1 and CDR2 from the germline V gene are MGHDK and SYGVNS. The CDR3 is made up of 18 amino acids. CDR3 loop: CASSELGADPSLNSPLHF. The CDR3 region has the DNA TGTGCCAGCAGTGAATTGGGGGCAGACCCTTCGCTGAATTCACCCCTCCACTTT.

This clonotype showed up just a few times. The gene calls are TRBV19 and TRBJ2-3; 7 bases are a match to TRBD2. V trimming: 2 bases; J trimming: 8 bases; junction bases outside the gene matches: 10. Germline CDR1 reads LNHDA; CDR2 reads SQIVND (reference sequence). The CDR3 length is 15 residues. The DNA for the CDR3 is TGTGCCAGTAGTATACCGGGACTATCAGCGCGTACGCAGTATTTT. Encoded protein: CASSIPGLSARTQYF.

This rearrangement joins TRBV6-1 to TRBJ2-1; perhaps TRBD2 as D (7 bases). Germline V CDR1 and CDR2: MNHNS, SASEGT. This CDR3 comprises 14 residues. The V end was cut by 5 bases, the J end by 6 bases, with 14 bases between. This CDR3 reads CASSLGGHFNEQFF. The CDR3 nucleotides read TGTGCCAGCAGTCTGGGGGGGCACTTCAATGAGCAGTTCTTC.

This clonotype has ten or more counts. The rearrangement links TRBV6-1 to TRBJ1-2; a possible D gene is TRBD1 (6 bases). This CDR3 is 12 amino acids long. Between the trimmed V and J ends, which lost 5 bases and 8 bases, there was a span of 12 bases. Germline V gene lookup returns CDR1 MNHNS and CDR2 SASEGT. CDR3 amino acids: CASSLQGGGYTF. The CDR3 DNA reads as TGTGCCAGCAGTTTACAGGGAGGCGGCTACACCTTC.